Listed here is a single TCR beta chain. What antigen it recognizes has not been identified. Base qualities are not at hand, and no much larger clone is one base apart. This specimen comes from a study of OX40 agonist ivuxolimab in advanced cancers. For the study in its entirety: Ivuxolimab was a fully human IgG2 agonistic monoclonal antibody targeting the costimulatory receptor OX40 (CD134). Partial responses were achieved by three dose-escalation patients, of whom one had hepatocellular carcinoma and two had cutaneous melanoma. Intravenous ivuxolimab was administered to patients every 2 weeks at six dose levels: 0.01, 0.1, 0.3, 1.5, 3 and 10 mg/kg. Peripheral TCRbeta sequencing was intended to test whether TCR sequence diversity was altered and clonal T-cell expansion was caused by ivuxolimab. Patients were allowed to have had prior anti-PD-1, anti-PD-L1 or anti-CTLA-4 therapy, and 30% to 40% of the dose-escalation patients had previously received checkpoint inhibitors. A male proportion of nearly 85% and a mean age of 60 years, ranging from about 23 to 90, were recorded for the dose-escalation cohort. Of the roughly 51 dose-escalation patients, hepatocellular carcinoma was present in about 20, melanoma in approximately 15, renal cell carcinoma in 9 and head and neck cancer in 9. The paper reports the monotherapy dose-escalation portion (N of about 54 patients) of the phase I ivuxolimab trial. Beyond this particular receptor, the publication reports: Low levels of normalized T-cell clonal expansion were also seen in some patients who did not respond. The antigen specificity of the clonally expanded peripheral T cells was not determined. At doses of 0.1 to 3.0 mg/kg, clonal expansion of both CD4+ and CD8+ T cells in blood was seen between baseline and week 6. After ivuxolimab, CD8+ T cells had more expanded clones than CD4+ T cells on average. In the 0.1-3.0 mg/kg groups, partial responders were among the patients with the lowest normalized peripheral clonal expansion, particularly in CD8+ T cells.

Genomic DNA was extracted from sorted cells for sequencing of the TCRbeta CDR3 region. The immunoSEQ Assay was used for sequencing of TCRbeta CDR3 regions. Here the immuneACCESS table is served through TCRdb, limited to in-frame sequences with V and J called. Missing clones are a known gap in these copies; in checked studies unresolved V genes cover under half, and the rest lacks a known reason. This sample has approximately 160,000 clones in its table, and roughly 94% of those were observed once. About 0.31% of the sample is taken by the ten largest. V loses 10 bases, J loses 1 base, and the germline ends lie 16 bases apart. The germline V gene encodes CDR1 MNHNY and CDR2 SVGAGI (reference sequence). Spanning cysteine to phenylalanine, the CDR3 consists of 14 amino acids. The kept DNA is CDR3 alone, 42 bases in frame from the first base. Patients with a history of autoimmune disease or receiving systemic immunosuppression were excluded from the trial. Peripheral blood for TCR sequencing was collected from all dose cohorts at baseline, on cycle 4 day 1, and on cycle 7 day 1. Samples were obtained from an open-label, multicenter, first-in-human phase I dose-escalation trial of ivuxolimab. Adults with locally advanced or metastatic melanoma, renal cell, hepatocellular, or head and neck squamous cell carcinoma were enrolled in the trial. CD4+ and CD8+ T cells were sorted separately from peripheral blood before TCR sequencing.

This specimen was CD4+ or CD8+ T cells sorted from blood, taken in a trial of the OX40 agonist ivuxolimab. This clonotype originated in an adult with an advanced solid tumor such as melanoma, head and neck, liver or kidney cancer. The rearrangement joined TRBV6-6 to TRBJ1-1; no confident D gene assignment can be made. The DNA sequence is given as TGTGCCACCACCCTCCGCATAGGGAACACTGAAGCTTTCTTT. It codes for CATTLRIGNTEAFF.